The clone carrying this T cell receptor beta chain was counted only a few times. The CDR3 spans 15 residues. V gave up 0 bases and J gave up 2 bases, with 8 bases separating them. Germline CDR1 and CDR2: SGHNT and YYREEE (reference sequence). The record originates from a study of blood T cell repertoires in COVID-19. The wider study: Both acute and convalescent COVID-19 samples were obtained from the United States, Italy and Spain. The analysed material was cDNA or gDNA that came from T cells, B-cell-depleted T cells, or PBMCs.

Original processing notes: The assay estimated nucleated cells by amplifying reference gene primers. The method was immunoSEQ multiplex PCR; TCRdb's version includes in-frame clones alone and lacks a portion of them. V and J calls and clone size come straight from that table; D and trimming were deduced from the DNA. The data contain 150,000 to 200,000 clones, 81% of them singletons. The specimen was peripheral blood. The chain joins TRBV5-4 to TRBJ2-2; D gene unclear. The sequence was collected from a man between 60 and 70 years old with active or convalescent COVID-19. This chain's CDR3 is CASSLGQVNTGELFF. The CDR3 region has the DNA TGTGCCAGCAGCTTGGGTCAGGTCAACACCGGGGAGCTGTTTTTT.